The next 4 T cell receptor beta chains were all read from a single sample in a study of regulatory T cells in long-lasting Graves disease. Documented time point: newly diagnosed GD, antithyroid drugs for less than 3 months. Extracted RNA from PBMCs served as the source of the TCR library. The authors built TCR beta libraries using iRepertoire HTBI primers and Arm-PCR of CDR3 regions. TCRdb analysed the multiplex PCR reads with MiXCR anew, one entry per CDR3 protein. Here the sample spans some 460,000 distinct CDR3 sequences, around 15% being singletons. These data are also associated with another study on T cells in Graves' hyperthyroidism and ophthalmopathy.

Specimen: peripheral blood mononuclear cells (PBMCs), collected at new diagnosis, from a patient treated with antithyroid drugs. These receptors all stem from a man between 35 and 55 years old with Graves disease.

The V and J genes are TRBV6-1 and TRBJ2-7; 9 nucleotides align to TRBD1. This CDR3 is 15 amino acids long. After removal of 7 bases from V and 0 bases from J, the junction contained 7 bases not matched to a gene. Germline CDR1 MNHNS, CDR2 SASEGT. This CDR3 is CASTSWDRDSYEQYF. For the CDR3, the DNA is TGTGCCAGCACCTCTTGGGACAGGGACTCCTACGAGCAGTACTTC.

The V call is TRBV7-2, the J call TRBJ1-6; D unresolved. V dropped 3 bases and J dropped 6 bases, with 12 bases sitting between them. Germline CDR1 is SGHTA and CDR2 is FQGNSA. The CDR3 has 15 amino acids. The CDR3 spells CASSFSPKINSPLHF. CDR3 in DNA: TGTGCCAGCAGCTTCTCCCCTAAGATTAATTCACCCCTCCACTTT.

This clonotype was counted at least ten times. The gene calls are TRBV12-3 or TRBV12-4 and TRBJ1-1; D gene uncertain. CDR3 length: 14 amino acids. With 6 bases removed from V and 1 base from J, the gap between germline ends came to 12 bases. CDR3 bases: TGTGCCAGCAGAACGACATCCAAGAACACTGAAGCTTTCTTT. This translates into CASRTTSKNTEAFF.

To note about this clonotype: Without the conserved terminal phenylalanine or tryptophan, this CDR3 likely stems from a read error. CDR3 residues: CASTLGRGHSPLHS. CDR3 bases: TGTGCCAGCACCCTGGGCAGGGGGCATTCACCCCTCCACTCT. The V call is TRBV2, the J call TRBJ1-6, with TRBD1 matching over 8 bases. Trimming cost V 7 bases and J 8 bases; bases outside gene matches: 7. The CDR3 consists of 14 residues. Germline CDR1 is SNHLY and CDR2 is FYNNEI.